This T cell receptor beta chain appears in the sequencing data of a study of CD8 T cells in ankylosing spondylitis. Study observations and caveats: There was reportedly significant enrichment of clones that were disease-linked in matched ankylosing spondylitis synovial fluid.

This clonotype was seen just once. The antigen is not known. A single record per CDR3 protein comes from TCRdb applying MiXCR to the 5' RACE reads. Of a few hundred thousand distinct CDR3 sequences listed, 15% to 20% are singletons. Sequencing was carried out using blood, either unsorted or a sorted T cell fraction (not recorded which). This sequence was found in a male donor with ankylosing spondylitis or in good health (not recorded which).

CDR3 in DNA: TGCGCCAGCAGCCAAGATCCGTACAAAATATTCAACAATGAGCAGTTCTTC. This sequence encodes CASSQDPYKIFNNEQFF. This chain connects TRBV4-1 to TRBJ2-1; no reliable D call. The V end lost 0 bases, the J end lost 5 bases, and 17 bases lay between the germline ends. Germline V gene lookup returns CDR1 MGHRA and CDR2 YSYEKL. The CDR3 runs to 17 residues.